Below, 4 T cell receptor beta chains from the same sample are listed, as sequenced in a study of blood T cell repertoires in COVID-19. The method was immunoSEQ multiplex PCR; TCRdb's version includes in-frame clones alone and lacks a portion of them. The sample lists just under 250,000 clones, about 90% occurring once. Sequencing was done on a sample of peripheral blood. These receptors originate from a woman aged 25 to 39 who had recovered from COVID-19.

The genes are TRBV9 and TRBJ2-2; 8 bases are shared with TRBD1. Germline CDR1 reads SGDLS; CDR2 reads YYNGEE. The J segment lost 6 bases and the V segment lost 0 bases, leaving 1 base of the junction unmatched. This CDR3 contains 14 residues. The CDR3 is CASSVGGQAGELFF. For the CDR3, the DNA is TGTGCCAGCAGCGTAGGGGGACAGGCCGGGGAGCTGTTTTTT.

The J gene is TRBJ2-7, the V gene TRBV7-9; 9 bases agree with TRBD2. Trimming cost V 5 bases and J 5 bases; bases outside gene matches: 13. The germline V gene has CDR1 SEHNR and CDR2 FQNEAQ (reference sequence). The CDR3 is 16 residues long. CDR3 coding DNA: TGTGCCAGCAGCAAAGGTCCCGAGCGGGGGGTCCACGAGCAGTACTTC. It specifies CASSKGPERGVHEQYF.

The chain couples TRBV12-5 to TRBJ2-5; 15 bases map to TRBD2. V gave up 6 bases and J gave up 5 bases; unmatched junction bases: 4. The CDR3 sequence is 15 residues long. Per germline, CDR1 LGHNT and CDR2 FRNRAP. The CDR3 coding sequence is TGTGCTAGTGGACCGGGGACTAGCGGGGGGGAGACCCAGTACTTC. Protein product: CASGPGTSGGETQYF. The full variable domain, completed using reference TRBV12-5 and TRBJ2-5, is DARVTQTPRHKVTEMGQEVTMRCQPILGHNTVFWYRQTMMQGLELLAYFRNRAPLDDSGMPKDRFSAEMPDATLATLKIQPSEPRDSAVYFCASGPGTSGGETQYFGPGTRLLVL.

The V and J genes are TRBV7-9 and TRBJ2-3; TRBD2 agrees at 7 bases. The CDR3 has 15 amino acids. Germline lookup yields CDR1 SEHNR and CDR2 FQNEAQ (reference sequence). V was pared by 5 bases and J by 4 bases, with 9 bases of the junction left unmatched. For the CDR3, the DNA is TGTGCCAGCAGCCCCCCGACTAGCATTTCAGATACGCAGTATTTT. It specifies CASSPPTSISDTQYF.